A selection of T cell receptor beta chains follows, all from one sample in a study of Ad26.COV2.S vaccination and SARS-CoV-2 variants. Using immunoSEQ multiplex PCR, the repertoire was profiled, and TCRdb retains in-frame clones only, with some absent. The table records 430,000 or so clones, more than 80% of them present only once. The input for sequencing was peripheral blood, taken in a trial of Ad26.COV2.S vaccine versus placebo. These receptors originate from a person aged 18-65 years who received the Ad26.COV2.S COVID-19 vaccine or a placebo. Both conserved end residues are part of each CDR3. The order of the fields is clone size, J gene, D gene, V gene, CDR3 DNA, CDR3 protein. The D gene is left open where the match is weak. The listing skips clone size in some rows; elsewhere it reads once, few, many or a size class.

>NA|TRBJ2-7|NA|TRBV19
TGTGCCAGTAGCTACAGGAGGACCTACGAGCAGTACTTC
CASSYRRTYEQYF
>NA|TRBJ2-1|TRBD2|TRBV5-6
TGTGCCAGCAGCTACAATCGGACTAGCGGGAGGCCCTCCTACAATGAGCAGTTCTTC
CASSYNRTSGRPSYNEQFF
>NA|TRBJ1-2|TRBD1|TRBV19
TGTGCCAGTACCTCGACAGGGCCTAACTATGGCTACACCTTC
CASTSTGPNYGYTF
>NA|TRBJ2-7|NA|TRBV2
TGTGCCAGCAACCGAGGCGAGGGCGAGCAGTACTTC
CASNRGEGEQYF
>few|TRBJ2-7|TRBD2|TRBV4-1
TGCGCCAGCAGCCAAGATTCTGGAGCGGGAGGGAGGTACGAGCAGTACTTC
CASSQDSGAGGRYEQYF
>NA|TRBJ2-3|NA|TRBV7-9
TGTGCCAGCAGCTCACCACAGGGTGCAGATACGCAGTATTTT
CASSSPQGADTQYF
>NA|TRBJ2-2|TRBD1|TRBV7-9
TGTGCCAGCAGCTTAAGGGACAGCAGCCTTAACACCGGGGAGCTGTTTTTT
CASSLRDSSLNTGELFF
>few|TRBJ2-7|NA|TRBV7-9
TGTGCCAGCAGCCGGGGGCGGGACGAGCAGTACTTC
CASSRGRDEQYF
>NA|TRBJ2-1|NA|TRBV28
TGTGCCAGCACCGGGACCCTTCGGAATGAGCAGTTCTTC
CASTGTLRNEQFF
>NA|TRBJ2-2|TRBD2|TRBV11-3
TGTGCCAGCAGCCCCCCCGGGACTAGCGGGAGTGGCACCGGGGAGCTGTTTTTT
CASSPPGTSGSGTGELFF
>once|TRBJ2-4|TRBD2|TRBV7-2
TGTGCCAGCAGCTTAGTGAGCGAGGGGAGGGGAGCCAAAAACATTCAGTACTTC
CASSLVSEGRGAKNIQYF
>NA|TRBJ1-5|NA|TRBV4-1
TGCGCCAGCAGCCAAGGTCCGAATCAGCCCCAGCATTTT
CASSQGPNQPQHF
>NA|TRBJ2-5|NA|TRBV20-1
TGCAGTGTTGGGACCAGGGAGACCCAGTACTTC
CSVGTRETQYF
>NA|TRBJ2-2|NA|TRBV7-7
TGTGCCAGCAGCTTAGGGGGTTATAGCACCGGGGAGCTGTTTTTT
CASSLGGYSTGELFF
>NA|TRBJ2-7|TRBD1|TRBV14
TGTGCCAGCAGCCAGGGGGACAGGGCGGTCTACGAGCAGTACTTC
CASSQGDRAVYEQYF
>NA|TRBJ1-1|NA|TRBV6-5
TGTGCCAGCAGTTACTCAGGGGATCTGAACACTGAAGCTTTCTTT
CASSYSGDLNTEAFF
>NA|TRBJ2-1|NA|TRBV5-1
TGCGCCAGCAGAGTTGGGTTTTTGGACTCCTACAATGAGCAGTTCTTC
CASRVGFLDSYNEQFF
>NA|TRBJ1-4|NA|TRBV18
TGTGCCAGCTCGACCCTGGGAACTAATGAAAAACTGTTTTTT
CASSTLGTNEKLFF
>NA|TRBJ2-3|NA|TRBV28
TGTGCCAGCACTGATACGGTGTTCCGGGATACGCAGTATTTT
CASTDTVFRDTQYF
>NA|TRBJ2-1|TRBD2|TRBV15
TGTGCCACCAGCAGAGGCAAGCGGGAGGAGGGTGTGCAGTTCTTC
CATSRGKREEGVQFF
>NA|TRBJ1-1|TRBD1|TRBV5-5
TGTGCCAGCAGCCCCGCAGGGGGAACTGAAGCTTTCTTT
CASSPAGGTEAFF
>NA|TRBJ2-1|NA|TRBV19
TGTGCCAGTAGTTTTGGACTGGTCTACAATGAGCAGTTCTTC
CASSFGLVYNEQFF
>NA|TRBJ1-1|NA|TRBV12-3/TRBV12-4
TGTGCCAGCGGAAGAACGGCTGAAGCTTTCTTT
CASGRTAEAFF
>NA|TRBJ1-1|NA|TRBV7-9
TGTGCCAGCAGCTTAGTCGCAGGTGAAGCTTTCTTT
CASSLVAGEAFF
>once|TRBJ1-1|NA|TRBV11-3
TGTGCCAGCAGTAAGGGACGAAACACTGAAGCTTTCTTT
CASSKGRNTEAFF
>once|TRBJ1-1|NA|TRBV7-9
TGTGCCAGCAGCATCGGGACGGGGAACACTGAAGCTTTCTTT
CASSIGTGNTEAFF
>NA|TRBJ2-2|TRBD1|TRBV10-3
TGTGCCGGCTCCGGGACAGGGCCCCCCGGGGAGCTGTTTTTT
CAGSGTGPPGELFF
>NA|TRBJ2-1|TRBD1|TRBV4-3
TGCGCCAGCAGCCCGGGACAGGTCCACAATGAGCAGTTCTTC
CASSPGQVHNEQFF
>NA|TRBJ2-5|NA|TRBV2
TGTGCCAGCGCCCAAGAGACCCAGTACTTC
CASAQETQYF
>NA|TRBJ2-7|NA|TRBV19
TGTGCCAGTAGTATAGATCGAGAGGACAGCTCCTACGAGCAGTACTTC
CASSIDREDSSYEQYF
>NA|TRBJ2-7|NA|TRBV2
TGTGCCAGCAGCGGTAGTTACGAGCAGTACTTC
CASSGSYEQYF
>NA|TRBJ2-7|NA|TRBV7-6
TGTGCCAGCAGCTGGACGGATTCCTACGAGCAGTACTTC
CASSWTDSYEQYF
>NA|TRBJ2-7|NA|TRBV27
TGTGCCAGCAGTCCCTCACCGGGGATTAATTACTACGAGCAGTACTTC
CASSPSPGINYYEQYF
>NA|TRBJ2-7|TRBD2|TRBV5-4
TGTGCCAGCAGCTTGACTAGCGGGAGCTCCTACGAGCAGTACTTC
CASSLTSGSSYEQYF
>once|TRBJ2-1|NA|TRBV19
TGTGCCAGTAGTTTAAACCTAGCTGTCAATGAGCAGTTCTTC
CASSLNLAVNEQFF
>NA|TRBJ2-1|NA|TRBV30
TGTGCCTGGAGTGTATTGCCCCTAGGACTCAATGAGCAGTTCTTC
CAWSVLPLGLNEQFF
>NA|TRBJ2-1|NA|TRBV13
TGTGCCAGCAGCTTAGGCCCAACGAGCGCTTCCTACAATGAGCAGTTCTTC
CASSLGPTSASYNEQFF
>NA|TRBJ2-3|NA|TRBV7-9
TGTGCCAGCAGCTTATTTTCAGGCCGGGATACGCAGTATTTT
CASSLFSGRDTQYF
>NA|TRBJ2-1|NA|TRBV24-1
TGTGCCACCAGTGATGGAGGGTTTGCCAATGAGCAGTTCTTC
CATSDGGFANEQFF
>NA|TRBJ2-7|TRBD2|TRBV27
TGTGCCAGCAGCGGCGGGAGGTTATACGAGCAGTACTTC
CASSGGRLYEQYF